This is a list of T cell receptor beta chains from one sample in a study of cytomegalovirus exposure and HLA in healthy donors. Clones were read by immunoSEQ multiplex PCR, and TCRdb kept only the in-frame ones, dropping some. The top ten clones hold 2.5% to 3.5% of a sample with roughly 99,000 clones, 79% of them seen once. Sequenced sample: PBMCs. All receptors derive from a male donor in good health and CMV-seropositive. CDR3s include the opening cysteine and the closing phenylalanine or tryptophan. The order of the fields is D gene, clone size, V gene, J gene, CDR3 DNA, CDR3 protein. D genes are given only for firm matches. Not every row has a clone size; where given, it reads once, few, many or a size class.

TRBD2	once	TRBV7-9	TRBJ2-3	TGTGCCAGCAGCTTTGGACTAGCGGGGGGGAGCACAGATACGCAGTATTTT	CASSFGLAGGSTDTQYF
-	-	TRBV9	TRBJ1-2	TGTGCCAGCAGCGTAGGGAGGGTATCGGATGGCTACACCTTC	CASSVGRVSDGYTF
TRBD1	-	TRBV7-2	TRBJ1-2	TGTGCCAGCAGCGTGGACAGGGTCCTAGACACCTTC	CASSVDRVLDTF
-	-	TRBV18	TRBJ1-1	TGTGCCAGCTCACCGGGACAATTGGGTGAAGCTTTCTTT	CASSPGQLGEAFF
TRBD1	-	TRBV19	TRBJ1-6	TGTGCCAGCCAAGGGGGCGAAGTAAGATCACCCCTCCACTTT	CASQGGEVRSPLHF
-	-	TRBV10-1	TRBJ1-5	TGCGCCAGCAGTGAAGGGAGGGGGAGGGTTCAGCCCCAGCATTTT	CASSEGRGRVQPQHF
-	-	TRBV11-3	TRBJ2-7	TGTGCCAGTGAGGGGGTCGGCTACGAGCAGTACTTC	CASEGVGYEQYF
TRBD1	-	TRBV5-6	TRBJ2-7	TGTGCCAGCAGCGTGGGACAGGGGGCTTACGAGCAGTACTTC	CASSVGQGAYEQYF
TRBD1	-	TRBV2	TRBJ1-4	TGTGCCAGCAGAGCCCAGGGGGCCCCAAATGAAAAACTGTTTTTT	CASRAQGAPNEKLFF
-	once	TRBV6-5	TRBJ2-1	TGTGCCAGCAGTAGGGGGAACGAGCAGTTCTTC	CASSRGNEQFF
-	once	TRBV19	TRBJ1-1	TGTGCCAGTAGCTTCAGGGGGAACACTGAAGCTTTCTTT	CASSFRGNTEAFF
TRBD1	once	TRBV29-1	TRBJ1-1	TGCAGCGTCCGGACAGGGCTCGAGGGCACTGAAGCTTTCTTT	CSVRTGLEGTEAFF
-	-	TRBV30	TRBJ1-2	TGTGCCTGGAGCGGTGACAGGCCGAACTATGGCTACACCTTC	CAWSGDRPNYGYTF
TRBD1	-	TRBV5-1	TRBJ1-2	TGCGCCAGCAGCAAAACAGGGGACTATGGCTACACCTTC	CASSKTGDYGYTF
-	-	TRBV28	TRBJ1-2	TGTGCCAGCAGTTTTTCGGGGGGCTATGGCTACACCTTC	CASSFSGGYGYTF
-	-	TRBV5-1	TRBJ2-7	TGCGCCAGCAGCTTCGGGGTCGAGCAGTACTTC	CASSFGVEQYF
-	few	TRBV6-6	TRBJ1-1	TGTGCCAGCAGTTTACAGGTAATGAACACTGAAGCTTTCTTT	CASSLQVMNTEAFF
TRBD1	-	TRBV2	TRBJ2-3	TGTGCCAGCAGTCTTGGACAGGGGGATAGCACAGATACGCAGTATTTT	CASSLGQGDSTDTQYF
TRBD1	few	TRBV9	TRBJ2-7	TGTGCCAGCAGCGTAGGGGGGCAGGGGGCCTACGAGCAGTACTTC	CASSVGGQGAYEQYF
-	-	TRBV4-1	TRBJ1-3	TGCGCCAGCAGTCTTGGGGTAGGGGACACTGGAAACACCATATATTTT	CASSLGVGDTGNTIYF
-	-	TRBV10-3	TRBJ1-1	TGTGCCATCAGTACAGGTGAAGGGAACACTGAAGCTTTCTTT	CAISTGEGNTEAFF
-	-	TRBV27	TRBJ2-7	TGTGCCAGCAGTTTAAAGGGGCTGAGCCCCTACGAGCAGTACTTC	CASSLKGLSPYEQYF
-	-	TRBV30	TRBJ1-5	TGTGCCTGGAGTTTAGGACAGCCAGCCACCACCCAGCATTTT	CAWSLGQPATTQHF
TRBD1	-	TRBV28	TRBJ1-3	TGTGCCAGCAGTTCTCCGGGACAGTCTTACTCTGGAAACACCATATATTTT	CASSSPGQSYSGNTIYF
TRBD1	-	TRBV5-4	TRBJ2-1	TGTGCCAGCAGCTTGGACAGGGGGCCCCCCAATGAGCAGTTCTTC	CASSLDRGPPNEQFF
-	-	TRBV7-2	TRBJ1-2	TGTGCCAGCAGCGCATACAGGGTGGGTGCCTATGGCTACACCTTC	CASSAYRVGAYGYTF
-	-	TRBV29-1	TRBJ2-3	TGCAGCGTTCATTGGACGGGATTCACAGATACGCAGTATTTT	CSVHWTGFTDTQYF
-	once	TRBV14	TRBJ1-2	TGTGCCAGCAGCCAAGATACAGGGACCGGGGGCTACACCTTC	CASSQDTGTGGYTF
-	-	TRBV28	TRBJ1-5	TGTGCCAGCAGTTTCAGGGTGGGCAATCAGCCCCAGCATTTT	CASSFRVGNQPQHF
-	-	TRBV7-2	TRBJ2-1	TGTGCCAGCAGCTTATATGCGGGGGCCACCAATGAGCAGTTCTTC	CASSLYAGATNEQFF
-	-	TRBV6-5	TRBJ1-1	TGTGCCAGCAGTTACTCCATCACTGAAGCTTTCTTT	CASSYSITEAFF
-	-	TRBV5-1	TRBJ1-1	TGCGCCAGCAGCTTGGAGGGAGGCTCGAACACTGAAGCTTTCTTT	CASSLEGGSNTEAFF
TRBD2	-	TRBV5-4	TRBJ2-5	TGTGCCAGCAGCAGTAGCGGGGGACTCCTTGAGGCCCAGTACTTC	CASSSSGGLLEAQYF
TRBD1	once	TRBV30	TRBJ1-6	TGTGCCTTCCGGACAGGGGGCGCGGCTAATTCACCCCTCCACTTT	CAFRTGGAANSPLHF
TRBD1	-	TRBV7-6	TRBJ1-2	TGTGCCAGCAGCTTGGGACAGCCACCAGCTAACTATGGCTACACCTTC	CASSLGQPPANYGYTF
-	-	TRBV14	TRBJ1-6	TGTGCCAGCCGACAGGTCGATAATTCACCCCTCCACTTT	CASRQVDNSPLHF
-	-	TRBV15	TRBJ1-6	TGTGCCACCAGCAGAGATTCATTGTATCAGGTGCCCTATAATTCACCCCTCCACTTT	CATSRDSLYQVPYNSPLHF
TRBD2	-	TRBV5-1	TRBJ2-6	TGCGCCAGCAGCTCCCTGACTAGCCCTGGGGCCAACGTCCTGACTTTC	CASSSLTSPGANVLTF
TRBD1	-	TRBV5-1	TRBJ1-1	TGCGCCAGCAGCTGGGGGACAGGGAACACTGAAGCTTTCTTT	CASSWGTGNTEAFF
TRBD2	once	TRBV6-1	TRBJ2-5	TGTGCCAGCAGTGAAACCGGGACTAGGGGAGAGACCCAGTACTTC	CASSETGTRGETQYF
-	-	TRBV7-9	TRBJ1-2	TGTGCCAGCAGCCAGGGCAACTATGGCTACACCTTC	CASSQGNYGYTF
TRBD1	-	TRBV9	TRBJ2-2	TGTGCCAGCAGCATGGGACAGACGAACACCGGGGAGCTGTTTTTT	CASSMGQTNTGELFF
-	-	TRBV11-3	TRBJ1-1	TGTGCCAGCACCTTAGGGCCGAACACTGAAGCTTTCTTT	CASTLGPNTEAFF
-	-	TRBV10-2	TRBJ1-2	TGCGCCAGCAGTCAGGGTGGCGTCTATGGCTACACCTTC	CASSQGGVYGYTF
TRBD2	-	TRBV6-4	TRBJ2-3	TGTGCCAGCAGTGAAACTAGCGGTACGCAGTATTTT	CASSETSGTQYF
-	-	TRBV15	TRBJ1-2	TGTGCCACCAGCAGAGATGTTGCCGGCTATGGCTACACCTTC	CATSRDVAGYGYTF
TRBD1	-	TRBV6-1	TRBJ1-1	TGTGCCAGCAGTATGTCAGGGGGAGACACTGAAGCTTTCTTT	CASSMSGGDTEAFF
-	-	TRBV21-1	TRBJ2-7	TGTGCCAGCAGCAAAGGGGCTAGGGTGGGAGGCGGTTTTCGCTCCTACGAGCAGTACTTC	CASSKGARVGGGFRSYEQYF
TRBD1	-	TRBV6-5	TRBJ1-2	TGTGCCAGCAGTTACACGGCAGGGGGAGAGATCTATGGCTACACCTTC	CASSYTAGGEIYGYTF
-	many	TRBV7-9	TRBJ1-2	TGTGCCAGCAGCTTAGCAGAGGCAGACTCGGGCTACACCTTC	CASSLAEADSGYTF
-	-	TRBV20-1	TRBJ2-7	TGCAGTGCTACCGGGGAGGAGCAGTACTTC	CSATGEEQYF
-	-	TRBV7-2	TRBJ2-3	TGTGCCAGCAGCCATCAAGATACGCAGTATTTT	CASSHQDTQYF